This T cell receptor beta chain was recovered during a study of cytomegalovirus exposure and HLA in healthy donors. Amplification used 60 Vbeta primers and 13 Jbeta primers. The data were produced by immunoSEQ multiplex PCR, yet TCRdb's version contains in-frame clones alone and is incomplete. The sample lists roughly 130,000 clones; around four fifths were seen once. To note about this clone: Its specificity is unknown.

Notes on the study in general: Immune exposure was documented only through CMV serostatus. Whilst most TCR sequences proved rare, a subset of public TCRs occurred across many donors.

V lost 5 bases and J 0 bases, leaving 17 bases between the germline ends. This CDR3 is 16 amino acids long. CDR1 and CDR2 (germline): SGHTA, FQGNSA. The clonotype was recovered from a woman in her 40s in good health and CMV-seropositive. What was sequenced was PBMCs. The chain combines TRBV7-2 with TRBJ2-7; D is undetermined. The chain's CDR3 is CASSPRSGQSSYEQYF. The DNA for the CDR3 is TGTGCCAGCAGCCCGCGGTCCGGTCAAAGCTCCTACGAGCAGTACTTC.